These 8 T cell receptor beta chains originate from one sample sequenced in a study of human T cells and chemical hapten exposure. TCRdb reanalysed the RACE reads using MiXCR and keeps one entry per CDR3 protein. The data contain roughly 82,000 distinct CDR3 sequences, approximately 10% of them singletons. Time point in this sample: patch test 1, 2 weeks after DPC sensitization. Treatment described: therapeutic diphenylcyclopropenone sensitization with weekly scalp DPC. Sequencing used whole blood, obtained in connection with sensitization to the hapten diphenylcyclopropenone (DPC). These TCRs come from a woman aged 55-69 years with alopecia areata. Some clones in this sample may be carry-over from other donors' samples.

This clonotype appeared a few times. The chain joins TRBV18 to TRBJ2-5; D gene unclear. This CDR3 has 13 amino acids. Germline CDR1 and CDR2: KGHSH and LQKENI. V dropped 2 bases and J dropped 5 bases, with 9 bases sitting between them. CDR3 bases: TGTGCCAGCTCACCAGGGCGCTCGGAGACCCAGTACTTC. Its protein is CASSPGRSETQYF. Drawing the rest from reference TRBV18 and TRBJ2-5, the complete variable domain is NAGVMQNPRHLVRRRGQEARLRCSPMKGHSHVYWYRQLPEEGLKFMVYLQKENIIDESGMPKERFSAEFPKEGPSILRIQQVVRGDSAAYFCASSPGRSETQYFGPGTRLLVL.

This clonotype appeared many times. The CDR3 reads CASSLLSGGNTEAFF. In DNA form, the CDR3 reads TGCGCCAGCAGCTTGCTCTCAGGGGGCAACACTGAAGCTTTCTTT. The rearrangement joins TRBV5-1 to TRBJ1-1, with TRBD1 matching 8 bases. CDR3 length equals 15 residues. The ends lost 1 base at V and 2 bases at J; junction bases unmatched: 4. Germline loops: CDR1 SGHRS, CDR2 YFSETQ.

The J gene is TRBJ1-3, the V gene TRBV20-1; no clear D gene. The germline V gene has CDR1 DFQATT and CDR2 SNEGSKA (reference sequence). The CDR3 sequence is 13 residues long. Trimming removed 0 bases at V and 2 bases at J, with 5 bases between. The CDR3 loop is CSARDFAGNTIYF. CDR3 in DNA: TGCAGTGCTAGAGATTTTGCTGGAAACACCATATATTTT.

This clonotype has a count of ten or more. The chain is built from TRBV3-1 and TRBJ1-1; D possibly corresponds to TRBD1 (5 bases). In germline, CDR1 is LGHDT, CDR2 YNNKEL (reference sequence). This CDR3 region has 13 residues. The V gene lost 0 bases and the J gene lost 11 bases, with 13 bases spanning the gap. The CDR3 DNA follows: TGTGCCAGCAGCCAAGAAGTCAGGGTCGGCGCTTTCTTT. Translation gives CASSQEVRVGAFF.

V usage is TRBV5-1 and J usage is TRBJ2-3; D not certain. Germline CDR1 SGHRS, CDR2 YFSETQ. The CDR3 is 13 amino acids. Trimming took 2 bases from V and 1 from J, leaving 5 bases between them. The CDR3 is CASSFKGTDTQYF. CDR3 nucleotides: TGCGCCAGCAGCTTTAAGGGCACAGATACGCAGTATTTT.

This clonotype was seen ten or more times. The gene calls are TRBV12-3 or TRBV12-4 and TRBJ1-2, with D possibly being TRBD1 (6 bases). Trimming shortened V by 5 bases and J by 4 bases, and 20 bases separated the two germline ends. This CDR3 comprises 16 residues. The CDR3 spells CASSSGGLFPGYGYTF. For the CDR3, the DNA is TGTGCCAGCAGTAGCGGGGGGCTCTTTCCCGGCTATGGCTACACCTTC.

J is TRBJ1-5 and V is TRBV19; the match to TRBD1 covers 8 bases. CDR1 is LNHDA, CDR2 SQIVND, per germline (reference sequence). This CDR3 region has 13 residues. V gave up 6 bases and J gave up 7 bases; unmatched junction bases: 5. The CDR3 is CASRDRAGQPQHF. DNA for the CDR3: TGTGCCAGTAGGGACAGGGCCGGCCAGCCCCAGCATTTT.

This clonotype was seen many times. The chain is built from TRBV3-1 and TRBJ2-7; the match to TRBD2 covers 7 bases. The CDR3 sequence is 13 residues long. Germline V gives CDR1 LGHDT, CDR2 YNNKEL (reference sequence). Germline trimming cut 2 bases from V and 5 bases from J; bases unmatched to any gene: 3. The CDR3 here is CASSQWGGDEQYF. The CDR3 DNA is TGTGCCAGCAGCCAATGGGGAGGGGACGAGCAGTACTTC.